These 7 T cell receptor beta chains were sequenced from one sample in a study of blood T cell repertoires in COVID-19. TCRdb keeps only in-frame clones here, not all; method: immunoSEQ multiplex PCR. Among 55,000 to 85,000 clones listed, roughly 85% were seen once. Sequences were obtained from peripheral blood. The origin of the receptors is a man in his 60s with active or convalescent COVID-19.

This clone has just a few counts. The chain has TRBV21-1 and TRBJ1-2; no check of the table's D call, TRBD1, against the DNA was made. TRBV21-1 has pseudogene status. The CDR3 runs to 13 residues. The CDR3 region has the DNA TGTGCCAGCAGCAAACGCCCGGGACAGCCCTTCTCCTTC. Its protein is CASSKRPGQPFSF.

The chain is built from TRBV3-1 (or the pseudogene TRBV3-2) and TRBJ2-7; weak D call: TRBD2 (5 bases). The CDR3 contains 16 residues. V was trimmed by 1 base and J by 2 bases, leaving 15 bases between them. CDR1 LGHDT and CDR2 YNNKEL come from the germline V gene (reference sequence). CDR3 in amino acids: CASSQGSKEGAYEQYF. CDR3 nucleotides: TGTGCCAGCAGCCAAGGGTCTAAAGAGGGCGCCTACGAGCAGTACTTC.

The J gene is TRBJ2-2, the V gene TRBV9; 9 positions agree with TRBD1. This CDR3 comprises 15 residues. V trimming: 3 bases; J trimming: 3 bases; junction bases outside the gene matches: 3. Germline-derived CDR1 and CDR2 are SGDLS and YYNGEE. CDR3 sequence reads: CASSEGQGYTGELFF. The DNA of the CDR3 is TGTGCCAGCAGCGAGGGACAGGGATACACCGGGGAGCTGTTTTTT.

The chain joins TRBV13 to TRBJ1-3; D might be TRBD1 (6 bases). V shed 5 bases and J shed 3 bases, with 14 bases lying between them. This CDR3 has 15 residues. Germline CDR1 PRHDT, CDR2 FYEKMQ (reference sequence). CDR3 nucleotides: TGTGCCAGCAGCCCAGAGACAGGACGTGGAAACACCATATATTTT. This gives the protein CASSPETGRGNTIYF.

V usage is TRBV3-1 (or the pseudogene TRBV3-2) and J usage is TRBJ2-7; 7 positions agree with TRBD2. The CDR3 is made up of 15 amino acids. V gave up 4 bases and J gave up 3 bases; unmatched junction bases: 9. CDR1 is LGHDT and CDR2 is YNNKEL in the germline V gene (reference sequence). CDR3 region: CASSRGDYKNYEQYF. CDR3 nucleotides: TGTGCCAGCAGCCGTGGGGACTACAAAAACTACGAGCAGTACTTC.

The rearrangement uses TRBV27 and TRBJ2-7; the match to TRBD2 covers 7 bases. The length of the CDR3 is 13 residues. Trimming took 2 bases from V and 3 from J; bases not matched to a gene: 1. CDR1 is MNHEY, CDR2 SMNVEV, per germline (reference sequence). CDR3 sequence: CASSLRTSYEQYF. The CDR3 DNA sequence: TGTGCCAGCAGTTTACGGACTAGCTACGAGCAGTACTTC.

This clone was observed once. The V call is TRBV28, the J call TRBJ2-2; 13 nucleotides match TRBD2. J was trimmed by 3 bases and V by 5 bases; bases with no gene match: 15. The germline V gene has CDR1 MDHEN and CDR2 SYDVKM. The CDR3 extends over 20 amino acids. As DNA, the CDR3 is TGTGCCAGCAGTCCTGGCCCCCAGGGACTAGCGGGGCGATACACCGGGGAGCTGTTTTTT. It yields the protein CASSPGPQGLAGRYTGELFF.